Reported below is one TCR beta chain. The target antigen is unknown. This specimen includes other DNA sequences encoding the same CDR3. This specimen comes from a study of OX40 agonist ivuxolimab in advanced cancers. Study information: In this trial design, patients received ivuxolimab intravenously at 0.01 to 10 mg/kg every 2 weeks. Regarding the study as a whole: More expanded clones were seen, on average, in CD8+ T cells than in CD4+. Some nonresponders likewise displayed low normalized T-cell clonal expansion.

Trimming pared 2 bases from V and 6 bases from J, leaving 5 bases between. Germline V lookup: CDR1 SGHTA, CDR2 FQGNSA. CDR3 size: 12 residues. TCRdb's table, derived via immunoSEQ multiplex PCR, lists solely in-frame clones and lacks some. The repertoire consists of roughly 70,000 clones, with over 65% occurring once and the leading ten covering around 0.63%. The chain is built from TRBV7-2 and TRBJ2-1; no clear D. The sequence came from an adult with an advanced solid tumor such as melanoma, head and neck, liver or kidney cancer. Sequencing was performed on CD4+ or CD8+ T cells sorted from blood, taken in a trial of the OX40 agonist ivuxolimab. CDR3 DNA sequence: TGTGCCAGCAGCTTAATAACCAATGAGCAGTTCTTC. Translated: CASSLITNEQFF.